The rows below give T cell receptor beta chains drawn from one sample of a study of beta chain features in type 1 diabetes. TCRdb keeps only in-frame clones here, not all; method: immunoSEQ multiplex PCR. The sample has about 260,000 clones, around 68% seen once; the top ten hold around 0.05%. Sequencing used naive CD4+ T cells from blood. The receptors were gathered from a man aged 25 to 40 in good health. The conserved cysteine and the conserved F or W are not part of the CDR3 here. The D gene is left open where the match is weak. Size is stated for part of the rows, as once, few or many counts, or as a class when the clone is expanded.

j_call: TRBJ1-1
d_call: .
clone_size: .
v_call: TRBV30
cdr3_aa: AWRNGANTEAF

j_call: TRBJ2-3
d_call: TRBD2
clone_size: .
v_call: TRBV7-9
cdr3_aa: ASSRILGKRGSDTQY

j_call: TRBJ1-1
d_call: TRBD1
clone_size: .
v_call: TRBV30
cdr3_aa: AWRADRGEAF

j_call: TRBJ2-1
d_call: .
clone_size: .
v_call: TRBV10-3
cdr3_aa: AISELDVRGNEQF

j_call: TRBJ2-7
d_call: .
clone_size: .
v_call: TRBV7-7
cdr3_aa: ASSPLEGGEQY

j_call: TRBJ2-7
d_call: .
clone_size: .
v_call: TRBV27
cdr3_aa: ASSLSDGPYEQY

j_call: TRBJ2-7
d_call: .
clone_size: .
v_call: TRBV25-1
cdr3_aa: ASSEMQGRYEQY

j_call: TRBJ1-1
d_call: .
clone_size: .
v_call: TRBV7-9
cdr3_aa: ASSLEGREEAF

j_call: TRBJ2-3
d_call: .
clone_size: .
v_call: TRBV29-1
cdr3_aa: SQGGSTDTQY

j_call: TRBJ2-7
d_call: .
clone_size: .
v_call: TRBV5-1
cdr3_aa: ASSIGHEQY

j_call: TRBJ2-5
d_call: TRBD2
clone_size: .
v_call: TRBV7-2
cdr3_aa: ASSPRWGRGRQETQY

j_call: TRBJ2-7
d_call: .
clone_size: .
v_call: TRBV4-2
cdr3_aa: ASSQVIRGRSYEQY

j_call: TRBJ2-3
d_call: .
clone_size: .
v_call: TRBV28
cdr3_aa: ASSFVGFRGSTDTQY

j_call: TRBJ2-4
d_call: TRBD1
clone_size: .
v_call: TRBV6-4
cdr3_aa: ASSDGTENIQY

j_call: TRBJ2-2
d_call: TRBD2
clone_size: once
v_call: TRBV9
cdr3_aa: ASSVAGIAGVAGELF

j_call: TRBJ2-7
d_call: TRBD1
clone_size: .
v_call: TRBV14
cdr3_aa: ASSRRTGVYEQY

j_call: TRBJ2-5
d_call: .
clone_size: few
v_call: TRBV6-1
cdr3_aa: ASSTPVGETQY

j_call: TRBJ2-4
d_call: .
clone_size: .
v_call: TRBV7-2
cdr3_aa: ASSLVETGTLQY

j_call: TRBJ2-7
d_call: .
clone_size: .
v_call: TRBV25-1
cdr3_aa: ASSSSYEQY

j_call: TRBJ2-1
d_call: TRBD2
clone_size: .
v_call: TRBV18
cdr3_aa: ASSPGGAGVNNEQF

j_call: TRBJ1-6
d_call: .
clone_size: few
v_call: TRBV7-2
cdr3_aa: ASSAQQGRLH

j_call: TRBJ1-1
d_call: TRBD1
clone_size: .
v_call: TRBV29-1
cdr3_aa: SARTGGDEAF

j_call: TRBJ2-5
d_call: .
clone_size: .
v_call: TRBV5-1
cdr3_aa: ASSLGQIQETQY

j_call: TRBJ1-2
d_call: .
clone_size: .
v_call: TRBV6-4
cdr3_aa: ASSDGGHYT